One TCR beta chain is described in this entry. Its antigen remains unknown. At one boundary the junction diverges from the germline segment, which might be a read error. This sample was taken from a study of graft-versus-host responses after intestinal transplantation. Regarding the study as a whole: GvH clones detected in recipient marrow included some appearing first in ileum or blood. High graft-versus-host to host-versus-graft clonal ratios were found in allografts of patients who had graft-donor T cell macrochimerism.

Using immunoSEQ multiplex PCR, the repertoire was profiled, and TCRdb retains in-frame clones only, with some absent. The sample has approximately 82,000 clones, roughly 91% seen once. Germline CDR1 reads MNHNS; CDR2 reads SASEGT. This CDR3 has 11 amino acids. The chain employs TRBV6-1 and TRBJ2-7, with a possible D match to TRBD1 (5 bases). The source was unstimulated CD4+ T cells sorted from spleen or lymph node cells, collected before intestinal transplant. The source of this sequence is a human donor who received an intestinal transplant. DNA of the CDR3: TGTGCCAGCAGTGAGTCACGGCTGGGGCACTTC. It codes for CASSESRLGHF.